The clone carrying this T cell receptor beta chain was observed a handful of times. The antigen remains undetermined. Trimming removed 4 bases from V and 1 base from J; junction bases left unmatched: 4. Germline-derived CDR1 and CDR2 are SGDLS and YYNGEE. The CDR3 loop spans 16 amino acids. The data stem from a study of beta chain features in type 1 diabetes. Expressed TCRB transcripts got sequenced, as all isolated RNA was reverse transcribed. Sequencing of naive, central memory and regulatory T cell samples gave an average of about 3.57 million reads. TCRdb's copy holds only in-frame clones and misses some; the assay was immunoSEQ multiplex PCR. The table includes some 240,000 clones, under 20% detected once. General study findings and limits: Among all four CD4+ subsets, Type 1 diabetes patients had TCRB CDR3s that were moderately but significantly shorter.

This receptor was obtained from a man aged 25-40 years with type 1 diabetes. The sequenced sample was naive CD4+ T cells from blood. The rearrangement links TRBV9 to TRBJ2-3; 12 bases agree with TRBD2. CDR3 loop: CASSPRLAGGTDTQYF. CDR3 DNA: TGTGCCAGCAGCCCTCGACTAGCGGGAGGCACAGATACGCAGTATTTT.